The 5 T cell receptor beta chains below all came from one sample that was sequenced in a study of somatic mutations in cytotoxic T cells in rheumatoid arthritis. This table comes from immunoSEQ multiplex PCR, and its TCRdb copy is limited to in-frame clones, with some not included. The repertoire holds roughly 20,000 clones, with 75% to 90% as singletons. Sequenced sample: CD8+ T cells sorted from blood. The receptors shown here come from an adult with rheumatoid arthritis.

As DNA, the CDR3 is TGCGCCAGCAGCTTTGGGGACAATCAGCCCCAGCATTTT. It encodes CASSFGDNQPQHF. The chain has TRBV5-1 and TRBJ1-5; the D is unclear. Germline lookup yields CDR1 SGHRS and CDR2 YFSETQ. The CDR3 totals 13 residues. Trimming removed 2 bases from V and 3 bases from J, with 6 bases in between.

By share, this clone ranks as large. The chain carries TRBV15 and TRBJ1-1, with a possible D match to TRBD1 (5 bases). Trimming left V 0 bases short and J 5 bases short, with 25 bases between. CDR1 and CDR2 (germline): LNHNV, YYDKDF (reference sequence). This CDR3 contains 19 residues. CDR3 sequence reads: CATSRDGWGITVSWTEAFF. DNA of the CDR3: TGTGCCACCAGCAGAGATGGATGGGGGATCACGGTTAGTTGGACTGAAGCTTTCTTT. Complete variable domain (other parts from reference TRBV15 and TRBJ1-1): DAMVIQNPRYQVTQFGKPVTLSCSQTLNHNVMYWYQQKSSQAPKLLFHYYDKDFNNEADTPDNFQSRRPNTSFCFLDIRSPGLGDTAMYLCATSRDGWGITVSWTEAFFGQGTRLTVV.

This clone has only a few counts. The chain uses TRBV7-9 and TRBJ2-2, with D unclear. V lost 3 bases to trimming and J lost 5 bases, with 7 bases between them. The CDR3 totals 13 residues. Germline values: CDR1 SEHNR, CDR2 FQNEAQ (reference sequence). CDR3 sequence reads: CASSFLTTGELFF. For the CDR3, the DNA is TGTGCCAGCAGCTTCCTGACGACCGGGGAGCTGTTTTTT.

The chain is built from TRBV25-1 and TRBJ2-1, with 8 positions matching TRBD1. Germline V gene data show CDR1 as MGHDK and CDR2 as SYGVNS. The CDR3 consists of 14 residues. Losses at the gene ends were 8 bases for V and 8 bases for J; bases not matched to a gene: 11. The CDR3 nucleotides are TGTGCCAGCGGGTTGACAGGGGAAGGGCATGAGCAGTTCTTC. Its protein product is CASGLTGEGHEQFF.

This rearrangement joins TRBV4-2 to TRBJ2-7; 8 nucleotides agree with TRBD1. Germline CDR1 and CDR2: LGHNA and YNFKEQ. The CDR3 loop spans 15 amino acids. V dropped 3 bases and J dropped 1; count of bases not matched to a gene: 5. The CDR3 is CASSQRRGLSYEQYF. CDR3 nucleotides: TGTGCCAGCAGCCAGCGCAGGGGGCTGTCCTACGAGCAGTACTTC.